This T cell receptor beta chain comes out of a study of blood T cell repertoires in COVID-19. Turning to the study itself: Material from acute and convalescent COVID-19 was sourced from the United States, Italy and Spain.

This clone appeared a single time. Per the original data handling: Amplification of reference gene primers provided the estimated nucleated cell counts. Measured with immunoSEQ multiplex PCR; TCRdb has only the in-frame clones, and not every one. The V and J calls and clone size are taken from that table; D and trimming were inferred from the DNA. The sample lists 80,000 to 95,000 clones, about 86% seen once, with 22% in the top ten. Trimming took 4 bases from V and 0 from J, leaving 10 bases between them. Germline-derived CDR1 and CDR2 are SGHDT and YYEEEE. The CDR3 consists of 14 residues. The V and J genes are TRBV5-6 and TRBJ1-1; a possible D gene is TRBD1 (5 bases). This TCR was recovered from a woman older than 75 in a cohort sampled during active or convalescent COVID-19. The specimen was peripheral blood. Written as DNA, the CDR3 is TGTGCCAGCAGCCAAAAGACAGTGAACACTGAAGCTTTCTTT. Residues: CASSQKTVNTEAFF.